This T cell receptor (beta chain) was recorded in a study of cytomegalovirus exposure and HLA in healthy donors (dated by TCRdb to 2017 to 2019). Turning to the overall study: According to a later analysis, the 120 or so validation repertoires were produced on the same platform as the roughly 600 repertoires of the first cohort. The study was designed to test whether signatures of past pathogen exposure could be identified by cataloging public T cell receptors. In addition to the first cohort of roughly 670 subjects, a separate validation cohort of approximately 130 different subjects was used. The study combined high-throughput TCR immunosequencing, statistical association of individual TCRs with disease status, and machine learning to predict cytomegalovirus infection status. What the study reported, not specific to this receptor: In vitro tests confirmed that a few of the cytomegalovirus-associated TCR beta chains recognize cytomegalovirus antigens. A total of 150 to 200 TCR beta chains were listed by the study as associated with cytomegalovirus. In a later analysis, TCRs clustered in the first cohort were found to also tend to co-occur in the approximately 120 validation repertoires, with 90% to 95% of cluster scores above 0. All 120 or so repertoires were used to score co-occurrence in the validation cohort in a later analysis, because that analysis had no HLA typing for the cohort. Across donors, most TCR sequences were observed very rarely, whereas some public TCRs were present in many individuals. It was suggested by the authors that the approach could potentially be generalized to other disease states and immunological phenotypes. The classifier was reported to diagnose cytomegalovirus status with high specificity and sensitivity in both the original and validation cohorts.

Regarding this clone: The clone's antigen remains unknown. Base qualities are not provided; no much larger clone lies one nucleotide away.

Library generation was performed with the immunoSEQ multiplex PCR assay. Per the source publication's procedure: A statistical classification framework was built to diagnose cytomegalovirus status from the catalog of TCR beta chain sequences. TCRdb stores this immuneACCESS table with in-frame sequences only. Part of the clones is absent; in the studies checked, under half of the shortfall reflects unresolved V genes, and no reason is known for the rest. V, J and clone size reflect that table, while D and trimming were determined from the DNA. Recorded for this sample are approximately 280,000 clones; 88% of them occurred a single time. The top ten constitute about 0.9% of the sample. The donors were included in the validation cohort of some 110 subjects, a group kept apart from the approximately 700-subject first cohort. Trimming removed 4 bases from V and 2 bases from J; the gene matches leave 12 bases unexplained. CDR1 and CDR2 are read off the germline V gene as SGDLS and YYNGEE. The CDR3 holds 17 amino acids from the cysteine to the phenylalanine. Of all the DNA, just the CDR3 is kept, 51 bases in frame from base 1.

The TCR was taken from a woman aged 18-35 years in good health and CMV-seronegative. This chain joins TRBV9 to TRBJ2-3; TRBD1 aligns with 8 central bases. Specimen: PBMCs. CDR3 loop: CASSPKRGRGPTDTQYF. The DNA sequence follows: TGTGCCAGCAGCCCGAAGCGTGGCAGGGGGCCCACAGATACGCAGTATTTT.